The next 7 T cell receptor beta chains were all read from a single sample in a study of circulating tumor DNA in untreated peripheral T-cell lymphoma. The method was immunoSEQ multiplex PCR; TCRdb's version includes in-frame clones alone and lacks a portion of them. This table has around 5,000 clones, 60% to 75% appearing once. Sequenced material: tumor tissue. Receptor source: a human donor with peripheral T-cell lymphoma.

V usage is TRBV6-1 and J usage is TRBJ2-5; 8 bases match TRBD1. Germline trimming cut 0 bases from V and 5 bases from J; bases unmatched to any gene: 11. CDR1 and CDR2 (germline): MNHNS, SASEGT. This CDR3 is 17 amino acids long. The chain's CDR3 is CASSEATGAPGWETQYF. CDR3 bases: TGTGCCAGCAGTGAAGCGACAGGGGCCCCGGGGTGGGAGACCCAGTACTTC.

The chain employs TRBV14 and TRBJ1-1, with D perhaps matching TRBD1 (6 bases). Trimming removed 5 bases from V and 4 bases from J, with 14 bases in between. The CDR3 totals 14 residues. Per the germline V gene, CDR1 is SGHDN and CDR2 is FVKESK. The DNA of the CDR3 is TGTGCCAGCAGCGGGGAAGGGGGTACCACTGAAGCTTTCTTT. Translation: CASSGEGGTTEAFF.

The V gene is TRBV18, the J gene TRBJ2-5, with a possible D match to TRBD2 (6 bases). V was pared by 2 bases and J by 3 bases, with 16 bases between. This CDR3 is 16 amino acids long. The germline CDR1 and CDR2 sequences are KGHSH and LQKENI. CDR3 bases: TGTGCCAGCTCACCAGGAATAACGGGAGCGGAAGAGACCCAGTACTTC. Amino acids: CASSPGITGAEETQYF.

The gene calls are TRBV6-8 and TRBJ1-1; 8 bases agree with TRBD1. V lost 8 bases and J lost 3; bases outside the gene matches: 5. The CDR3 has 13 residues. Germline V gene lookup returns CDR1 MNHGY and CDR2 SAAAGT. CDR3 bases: TGTGCCAGCGGTCTGGACAGGGACACTGAAGCTTTCTTT. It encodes CASGLDRDTEAFF.

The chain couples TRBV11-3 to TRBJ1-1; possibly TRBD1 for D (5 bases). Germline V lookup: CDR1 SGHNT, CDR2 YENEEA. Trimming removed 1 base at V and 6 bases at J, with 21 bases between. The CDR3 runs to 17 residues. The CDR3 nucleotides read TGTGCCAGCAGCTTAGTAGAGGAGGGACCAATGGGAGCTGAAGCTTTCTTT. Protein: CASSLVEEGPMGAEAFF.

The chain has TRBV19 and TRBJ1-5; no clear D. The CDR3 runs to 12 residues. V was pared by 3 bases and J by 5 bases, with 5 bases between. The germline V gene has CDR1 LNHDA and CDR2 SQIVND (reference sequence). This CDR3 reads CASSMGDQPQHF. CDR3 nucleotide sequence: TGTGCCAGTAGTATGGGAGATCAGCCCCAGCATTTT. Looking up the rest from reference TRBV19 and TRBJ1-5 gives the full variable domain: DGGITQSPKYLFRKEGQNVTLSCEQNLNHDAMYWYRQDPGQGLRLIYYSQIVNDFQKGDIAEGYSVSREKKESFPLTVTSAQKNPTAFYLCASSMGDQPQHFGDGTRLSIL.

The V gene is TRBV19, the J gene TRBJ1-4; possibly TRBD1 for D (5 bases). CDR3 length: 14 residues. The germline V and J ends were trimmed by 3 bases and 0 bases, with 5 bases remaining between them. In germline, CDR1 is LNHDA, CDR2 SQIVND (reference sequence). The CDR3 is CASSMTATNEKLFF. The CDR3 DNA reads TGTGCCAGTAGTATGACAGCAACTAATGAAAAACTGTTTTTT. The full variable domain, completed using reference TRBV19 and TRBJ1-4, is DGGITQSPKYLFRKEGQNVTLSCEQNLNHDAMYWYRQDPGQGLRLIYYSQIVNDFQKGDIAEGYSVSREKKESFPLTVTSAQKNPTAFYLCASSMTATNEKLFFGSGTQLSVL.